The source of this T cell receptor (beta chain) is a study of Ad26.COV2.S vaccination and SARS-CoV-2 variants. As for the study in general: Vaccine-arm donor from the placebo-controlled COV1001 Ad26.COV2.S trial.

Study findings and constraints: While placebo recipients had lower spike-specific TCR breadth, vaccine recipients had more.

The treatment here: around 19 received Ad26.COV2.S at low or high dose, single or two shots; a few received placebo; per-sample allocation not given. Samples were taken on day 63 after the first vaccine or placebo injection. The method was immunoSEQ multiplex PCR; TCRdb's version includes in-frame clones alone and lacks a portion of them. The table shows a few hundred thousand clones, with around 91% occurring only once. On this clone: Its antigen is currently unknown.

The sample here was peripheral blood, taken in a trial of Ad26.COV2.S vaccine versus placebo. The sequence was collected from a person aged 18-65 years who received the Ad26.COV2.S COVID-19 vaccine or a placebo.

The chain's CDR3 is CASSSRGDSYNEQFF. CDR3 bases: TGTGCCAGCAGTTCCCGCGGGGACTCCTACAATGAGCAGTTCTTC. The chain has TRBV6-7 and TRBJ2-1; tentative D call: TRBD2 (6 bases). TRBV6-7 is flagged as an ORF with uncertain function. Trimming left V 4 bases short and J 0 bases short, with 10 bases between. The CDR3 consists of 15 residues.